This T cell receptor (beta chain) originates from a study of neoadjuvant anti-PD-1 for oral cavity cancer. Losses at the gene ends were 3 bases for V and 8 bases for J; bases not matched to a gene: 17. The CDR3 totals 17 residues. TCRdb's copy holds only in-frame clones and misses some; the assay was immunoSEQ multiplex PCR. The sample includes 75,000 to 100,000 clones, about 80% of them seen just once. The chain employs TRBV5-7 and TRBJ1-2, with 9 bases lining up with TRBD1. TRBV5-7 is an ORF; its function is uncertain. This sample comprised PBMCs, obtained before nivolumab (anti-PD-1) treatment. The clonotype originates from a person between 35 and 79 years old with oral cavity squamous cell carcinoma. CDR3 coding DNA: TGTGCCAGCAGCTCCAAGGGGGGGACAGGGATCCCGCACGGCTACACCTTC. Amino acids: CASSSKGGTGIPHGYTF.